This T cell receptor beta chain was identified in a study of T cells after yellow fever vaccination. Across the study: SMART-Seq v4 Ultra Low Input served to prepare low-cell-number fractions.

Each CDR3 protein is one row after TCRdb ran MiXCR on the 5' RACE reads. The repertoire holds some 340,000 distinct CDR3 sequences, with approximately 11% as singletons. Deletions cut 0 bases from V and 8 bases from J, with 7 bases between. Germline CDR1 reads LGHDT; CDR2 reads YNNKEL (reference sequence). CDR3 length equals 12 residues. The TCR was taken from a man between 18 and 35 years old who received the YFV17D yellow fever vaccine. The material was CD4+ T cells sorted from PBMCs, obtained 45 days after the yellow fever booster vaccination. The chain is built from TRBV3-1 and TRBJ1-1; D gene uncertain. The CDR3 DNA is TGTGCCAGCAGCCAAGATGGAGGAGAAGCTTTCTTT. It specifies CASSQDGGEAFF.